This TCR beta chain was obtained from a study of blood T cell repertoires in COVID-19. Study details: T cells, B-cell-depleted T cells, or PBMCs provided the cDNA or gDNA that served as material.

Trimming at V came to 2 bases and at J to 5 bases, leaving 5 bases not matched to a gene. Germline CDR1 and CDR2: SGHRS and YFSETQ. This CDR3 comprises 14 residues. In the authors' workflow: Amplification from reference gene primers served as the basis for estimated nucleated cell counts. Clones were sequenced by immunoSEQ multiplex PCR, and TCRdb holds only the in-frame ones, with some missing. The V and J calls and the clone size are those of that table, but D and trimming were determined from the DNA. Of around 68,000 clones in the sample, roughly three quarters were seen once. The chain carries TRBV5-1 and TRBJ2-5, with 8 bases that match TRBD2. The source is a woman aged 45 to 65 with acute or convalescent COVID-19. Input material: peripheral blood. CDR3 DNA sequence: TGCGCCAGCAGCTTATACGGGGGGGCGGAGACCCAGTACTTC. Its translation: CASSLYGGAETQYF.